The rows below give T cell receptor beta chains drawn from one sample of a study of human T cells and chemical hapten exposure. MiXCR was run by TCRdb on the RACE reads, yielding one entry per CDR3 protein. Found here are around 80,000 distinct CDR3 sequences, 8.6% of them singletons; the top ten hold 1.5%. The sequencing sample was made of whole blood. These TCRs come from a male donor in good health. Some clones in this sample may be carry-over from other donors' samples. The CDR3 runs from the conserved cysteine through the conserved F or W. Each record gives: V gene, D gene, clone size, J gene, CDR3 DNA, CDR3 protein. D genes are given only for firm matches. Only part of the rows carry a size: once, few, many, or a class if the clone is expanded.

v_gene: TRBV5-1; d_gene: -; abundance: few; j_gene: TRBJ2-2; CDR3nt: TGCGCCAGCAGCGGGGACGAGAACACCGGGGAGCTGTTTTTT; CDR3aa: CASSGDENTGELFF
v_gene: TRBV10-3; d_gene: TRBD2; abundance: -; j_gene: TRBJ2-3; CDR3nt: TGTGCCATCAGCGGGAGGATCACAGATACGCAGTATTTT; CDR3aa: CAISGRITDTQYF
v_gene: TRBV29-1; d_gene: -; abundance: many; j_gene: TRBJ2-3; CDR3nt: TGCAGCGTTGAAATCGGCGGAGCAGATACGCAGTATTTT; CDR3aa: CSVEIGGADTQYF
v_gene: TRBV5-1; d_gene: TRBD1; abundance: -; j_gene: TRBJ2-6; CDR3nt: TGCGCCAGCAGCTTGGAGATCGGCAGGGGGCCCTCTGGGGCCAACGTCCTGACTTTC; CDR3aa: CASSLEIGRGPSGANVLTF
v_gene: TRBV5-1; d_gene: -; abundance: -; j_gene: TRBJ1-1; CDR3nt: TGCGCCAGCAGCTTGGATTCAGGGGCGAGCACTGAAGCTTTCTTT; CDR3aa: CASSLDSGASTEAFF
v_gene: TRBV6-6; d_gene: -; abundance: few; j_gene: TRBJ1-5; CDR3nt: TGTGCCAGCAGTGAACCGGAACAGGCAATCAATCAGCCCCAGCATTTT; CDR3aa: CASSEPEQAINQPQHF
v_gene: TRBV12-3/TRBV12-4; d_gene: -; abundance: few; j_gene: TRBJ2-1; CDR3nt: TGTGCCAGCAGTTTAGGTGTGACCCTTGTGGTGGATGAGCAGTTCTTC; CDR3aa: CASSLGVTLVVDEQFF
v_gene: TRBV6-1; d_gene: TRBD2; abundance: few; j_gene: TRBJ2-7; CDR3nt: TGTGCCAGCAGACCCCGGACTAGCGGGGGCGAGCAGTACTTC; CDR3aa: CASRPRTSGGEQYF
v_gene: TRBV5-1; d_gene: TRBD1; abundance: few; j_gene: TRBJ1-4; CDR3nt: TGCGCCAGCAGCCCCGGGACAGGGGAGGGAAAACTGTTTTTT; CDR3aa: CASSPGTGEGKLFF
v_gene: TRBV21-1; d_gene: -; abundance: -; j_gene: TRBJ1-1; CDR3nt: TGTGCCAGCAGCAACCCTACTACGGGACAGGGAAGCGAAGCTTTCTTT; CDR3aa: CASSNPTTGQGSEAFF
v_gene: TRBV12-3/TRBV12-4; d_gene: TRBD2; abundance: many; j_gene: TRBJ2-2; CDR3nt: TGTGCCAGCAGTTTACCCGCTAGCGGGAGGGCCCTCTCAACCGGGGAGCTGTTTTTT; CDR3aa: CASSLPASGRALSTGELFF
v_gene: TRBV7-2; d_gene: TRBD2; abundance: few; j_gene: TRBJ2-2; CDR3nt: TGTGCCAGCAGCTTAGTAGGACGGGGGGGCCACGGGGAGCTGTTTTTT; CDR3aa: CASSLVGRGGHGELFF
v_gene: TRBV12-3/TRBV12-4; d_gene: TRBD2; abundance: few; j_gene: TRBJ2-7; CDR3nt: TGTGCCAGCAGTTTAATAGGCGGGGGGCAAAGGGCCTACGAGCAGTACTTC; CDR3aa: CASSLIGGGQRAYEQYF
v_gene: TRBV29-1; d_gene: TRBD1; abundance: few; j_gene: TRBJ2-7; CDR3nt: TGCAGCGTTGAAGACCACAGGGGTAACTCCTACGAGCAGTACTTC; CDR3aa: CSVEDHRGNSYEQYF
v_gene: TRBV21-1; d_gene: -; abundance: few; j_gene: TRBJ1-3; CDR3nt: TGTGCCAGCAGCAAAGTCCTTTCCGGGACAGACTCTGGAAACACCATATATTTT; CDR3aa: CASSKVLSGTDSGNTIYF
v_gene: TRBV7-9; d_gene: TRBD2; abundance: few; j_gene: TRBJ2-5; CDR3nt: TGTGCCAGCAGCTCACCGCTAGCGGGAGACATGCAAGAGACCCAGTACTTC; CDR3aa: CASSSPLAGDMQETQYF
v_gene: TRBV5-1; d_gene: TRBD2; abundance: few; j_gene: TRBJ2-7; CDR3nt: TGCGCCAGCAGCTTGGGTGCGGGAGTCAACGAGCAGTACTTC; CDR3aa: CASSLGAGVNEQYF
v_gene: TRBV27; d_gene: -; abundance: many; j_gene: TRBJ2-7; CDR3nt: TGTGCCAGCAGCGCCACAGGGCACGAGCAGTACTTC; CDR3aa: CASSATGHEQYF
v_gene: TRBV7-2; d_gene: -; abundance: once; j_gene: TRBJ1-1; CDR3nt: TGTGCCAGCAGCTTTACAGGGATGAACACTGAAGCTTTCTTT; CDR3aa: CASSFTGMNTEAFF
v_gene: TRBV10-3; d_gene: TRBD2; abundance: few; j_gene: TRBJ2-1; CDR3nt: TGTGCCATCAGTGAAATGGGGGCTAGCGGGAACAATGAGCAGTTCTTC; CDR3aa: CAISEMGASGNNEQFF
v_gene: TRBV29-1; d_gene: TRBD1; abundance: few; j_gene: TRBJ1-2; CDR3nt: TGCAGCGTTGTAACCCCAACCCCGGGACAGTCTAACTATGGCTACACCTTC; CDR3aa: CSVVTPTPGQSNYGYTF
v_gene: TRBV7-2; d_gene: -; abundance: few; j_gene: TRBJ1-5; CDR3nt: TGTGCCAGCAGCTTAGTTGGGGGCGATGGCAATCAGCCCCAGCATTTT; CDR3aa: CASSLVGGDGNQPQHF
v_gene: TRBV3-1; d_gene: -; abundance: -; j_gene: TRBJ2-7; CDR3nt: TGTGCCAGCAGCCAAGAAGGCAGGGTAGGCGAGCAGTACTTC; CDR3aa: CASSQEGRVGEQYF
v_gene: TRBV30; d_gene: TRBD1; abundance: many; j_gene: TRBJ2-3; CDR3nt: TGTGCCCGCCTAGACAGGGCAAGGGATACGCAGTATTTT; CDR3aa: CARLDRARDTQYF
v_gene: TRBV12-3/TRBV12-4; d_gene: TRBD2; abundance: few; j_gene: TRBJ2-7; CDR3nt: TGTGCCAGCAGTTGGACTAGCAGATCCTACGAGCAGTACTTC; CDR3aa: CASSWTSRSYEQYF
v_gene: TRBV5-5; d_gene: TRBD2; abundance: -; j_gene: TRBJ2-1; CDR3nt: TGTGCCAGCAGCCTTGCGTGGAGCGGGAGGCCGCAGGGAAATGAGCAGTTCTTC; CDR3aa: CASSLAWSGRPQGNEQFF
v_gene: TRBV14; d_gene: TRBD2; abundance: -; j_gene: TRBJ2-1; CDR3nt: TGTGCCAGCAGCCAAGATCGTCTAGCGGCCTACAATGAGCAGTTCTTC; CDR3aa: CASSQDRLAAYNEQFF
v_gene: TRBV7-9; d_gene: -; abundance: -; j_gene: TRBJ2-4; CDR3nt: TGTGCCAGCGGGAGGGGGACAACAGACATTCAGTACTTC; CDR3aa: CASGRGTTDIQYF
v_gene: TRBV9; d_gene: -; abundance: few; j_gene: TRBJ1-2; CDR3nt: TGTGCCAGCAGCACCACCTTCTATGGCTACACCTTC; CDR3aa: CASSTTFYGYTF
v_gene: TRBV27; d_gene: -; abundance: many; j_gene: TRBJ1-3; CDR3nt: TGTGCCAGCAGTTTAACATACCCAGGGGCTGGAAACACCATATATTTT; CDR3aa: CASSLTYPGAGNTIYF
v_gene: TRBV10-3; d_gene: -; abundance: -; j_gene: TRBJ1-4; CDR3nt: TGTGCCATCAGTGAGGCGGGGTCTAATGAAAAACTGTTTTTT; CDR3aa: CAISEAGSNEKLFF
v_gene: TRBV10-3; d_gene: TRBD2; abundance: many; j_gene: TRBJ2-3; CDR3nt: TGTGCCATCAGTGAGTCGGGACTACGGTCGCCAGATACGCAGTATTTT; CDR3aa: CAISESGLRSPDTQYF
v_gene: TRBV20-1; d_gene: TRBD1; abundance: few; j_gene: TRBJ1-1; CDR3nt: TGCAGTGCTAGAGATCCAAGACAGGGGACGAATGAAGCTTTCTTT; CDR3aa: CSARDPRQGTNEAFF
v_gene: TRBV19; d_gene: -; abundance: -; j_gene: TRBJ2-1; CDR3nt: TGTGCCAGTAGGGACGGCCACAATGAGCAGTTCTTC; CDR3aa: CASRDGHNEQFF
v_gene: TRBV5-1; d_gene: TRBD2; abundance: few; j_gene: TRBJ2-3; CDR3nt: TGCGCCAGCAGCCTCCTGGGGGGGGCAGATACGCAGTATTTT; CDR3aa: CASSLLGGADTQYF
v_gene: TRBV5-1; d_gene: TRBD2; abundance: -; j_gene: TRBJ2-1; CDR3nt: TGCGCCAGCAGCTTGGCCCCGGGACTAGCGCTCAATGAGCAGTTCTTC; CDR3aa: CASSLAPGLALNEQFF
v_gene: TRBV30; d_gene: -; abundance: -; j_gene: TRBJ2-7; CDR3nt: TGTGCCTGGAGGAGGGCGAGCTCCTACGAGCAGTACTTC; CDR3aa: CAWRRASSYEQYF
v_gene: TRBV7-2; d_gene: TRBD1; abundance: -; j_gene: TRBJ1-2; CDR3nt: TGTGCCAGCACCCTAAACCCCGGGACAGGGTTAGCTAACTATGGCTACACCTTC; CDR3aa: CASTLNPGTGLANYGYTF
v_gene: TRBV5-6; d_gene: TRBD1; abundance: few; j_gene: TRBJ2-3; CDR3nt: TGTGCCAGCAGCCCGCCCGGGACAGGGCGCACAGATACGCAGTATTTT; CDR3aa: CASSPPGTGRTDTQYF
v_gene: TRBV19; d_gene: -; abundance: -; j_gene: TRBJ2-1; CDR3nt: TGTGCCAGTAGCCCCCGCGGGGCTACCGGGCAATTAGGTCCCTACAATGAGCAGTTCTTC; CDR3aa: CASSPRGATGQLGPYNEQFF
v_gene: TRBV15; d_gene: TRBD1; abundance: -; j_gene: TRBJ2-4; CDR3nt: TGTGCCACCAGCAGAGGATACCGGGACAGGGAGGTCATTCAGTACTTC; CDR3aa: CATSRGYRDREVIQYF
v_gene: TRBV12-3/TRBV12-4; d_gene: -; abundance: -; j_gene: TRBJ2-7; CDR3nt: TGTGCCAGCAGTCGACAGGCACTGTCTGCCGAGCAGTACTTC; CDR3aa: CASSRQALSAEQYF
v_gene: TRBV6-5; d_gene: -; abundance: -; j_gene: TRBJ1-1; CDR3nt: TGTGCCAGCAGTTACTTTTCAGGTGCTGAAGCTTTCTTT; CDR3aa: CASSYFSGAEAFF
v_gene: TRBV9; d_gene: TRBD1; abundance: -; j_gene: TRBJ2-7; CDR3nt: TGTGCCAGCAGCGAAGGGACAGGTCTTCCCTACGAGCAGTACTTC; CDR3aa: CASSEGTGLPYEQYF
v_gene: TRBV4-2; d_gene: -; abundance: many; j_gene: TRBJ1-5; CDR3nt: TGTGCCAGCAGCCAGGGAATGGAAAATCAGCCCCAGCATTTT; CDR3aa: CASSQGMENQPQHF
v_gene: TRBV6-6; d_gene: -; abundance: few; j_gene: TRBJ2-3; CDR3nt: TGTGCCAGCAGCCAAGGACAGTCAGGGACAGATACGCAGTATTTT; CDR3aa: CASSQGQSGTDTQYF
v_gene: TRBV12-3/TRBV12-4; d_gene: -; abundance: once; j_gene: TRBJ1-4; CDR3nt: TGTGCCAGCAACCCTCCAAATGGAAAACTGTTTTTT; CDR3aa: CASNPPNGKLFF
v_gene: TRBV12-3/TRBV12-4; d_gene: -; abundance: many; j_gene: TRBJ2-7; CDR3nt: TGTGCCAGCAGTTTAGTCTCCTACGAGCAGTACTTC; CDR3aa: CASSLVSYEQYF
v_gene: TRBV6-6; d_gene: -; abundance: -; j_gene: TRBJ2-5; CDR3nt: TGTGCCAGCAACGGGGGTGCGGGAAGAGAGACCCAGTACTTC; CDR3aa: CASNGGAGRETQYF
v_gene: TRBV20-1; d_gene: TRBD2; abundance: -; j_gene: TRBJ2-1; CDR3nt: TGCAGTGCTCTTGAGCGGGGGGGTGTGGATGAGCAGTTCTTC; CDR3aa: CSALERGGVDEQFF
v_gene: TRBV6-5; d_gene: -; abundance: few; j_gene: TRBJ2-3; CDR3nt: TGTGCCAGCAGTGGAAGGACTACCAGCACAGATACGCAGTATTTT; CDR3aa: CASSGRTTSTDTQYF
v_gene: TRBV12-3/TRBV12-4; d_gene: -; abundance: few; j_gene: TRBJ2-7; CDR3nt: TGTGCCAGCAGTTGGACCCCGGACGGGGAGGAGCAGTACTTC; CDR3aa: CASSWTPDGEEQYF
v_gene: TRBV7-3; d_gene: TRBD1; abundance: -; j_gene: TRBJ1-1; CDR3nt: TGTGCCAGCAGTCCTACAGGGGCTTACATGAACACTGAAGCTTTCTTT; CDR3aa: CASSPTGAYMNTEAFF
v_gene: TRBV29-1; d_gene: -; abundance: few; j_gene: TRBJ2-1; CDR3nt: TGCAGCGTTGGCCGTCTCAGGGGGGGTGAGCAGTTCTTC; CDR3aa: CSVGRLRGGEQFF
v_gene: TRBV20-1; d_gene: -; abundance: -; j_gene: TRBJ1-5; CDR3nt: TGCAGTGCTAGACAGGATAGCAATCAGCCCCAGCATTTT; CDR3aa: CSARQDSNQPQHF
v_gene: TRBV7-9; d_gene: TRBD2; abundance: many; j_gene: TRBJ2-3; CDR3nt: TGTGCCAGCAGTCCCACCGGGACTAGCGGCACAGATACGCAGTATTTT; CDR3aa: CASSPTGTSGTDTQYF
v_gene: TRBV2; d_gene: TRBD1; abundance: -; j_gene: TRBJ1-2; CDR3nt: TGTGCCAGCAGTGAAGCCGAGGGGGCGGGCTACACCTTC; CDR3aa: CASSEAEGAGYTF